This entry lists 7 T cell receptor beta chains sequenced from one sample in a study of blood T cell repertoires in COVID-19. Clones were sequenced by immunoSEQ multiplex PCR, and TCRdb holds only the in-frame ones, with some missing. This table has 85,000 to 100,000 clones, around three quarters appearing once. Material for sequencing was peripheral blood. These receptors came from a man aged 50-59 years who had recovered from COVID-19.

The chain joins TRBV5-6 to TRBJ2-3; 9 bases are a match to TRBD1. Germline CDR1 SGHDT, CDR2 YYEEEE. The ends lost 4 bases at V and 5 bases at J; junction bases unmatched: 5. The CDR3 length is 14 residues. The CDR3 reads CASSPGQGKDTQYF. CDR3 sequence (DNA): TGTGCCAGCAGCCCGGGACAGGGTAAAGATACGCAGTATTTT.

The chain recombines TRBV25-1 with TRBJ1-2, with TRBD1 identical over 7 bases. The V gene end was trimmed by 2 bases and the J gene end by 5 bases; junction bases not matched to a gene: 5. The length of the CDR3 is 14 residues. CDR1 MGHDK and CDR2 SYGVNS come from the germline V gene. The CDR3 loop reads CASSESRGSYGYTF. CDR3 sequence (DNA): TGTGCCAGCAGTGAAAGCAGGGGGTCGTATGGCTACACCTTC.

CDR3 residues: CASKRGLSEKLFF. CDR3 nucleotide sequence: TGCGCCAGCAAAAGGGGGCTGAGTGAAAAACTGTTTTTT. The chain has TRBV5-1 and TRBJ1-4; 7 bases agree with TRBD1. Per germline, CDR1 SGHRS and CDR2 YFSETQ. Germline trimming cut 6 bases from V and 7 bases from J; bases unmatched to any gene: 6. The CDR3 covers 13 residues.

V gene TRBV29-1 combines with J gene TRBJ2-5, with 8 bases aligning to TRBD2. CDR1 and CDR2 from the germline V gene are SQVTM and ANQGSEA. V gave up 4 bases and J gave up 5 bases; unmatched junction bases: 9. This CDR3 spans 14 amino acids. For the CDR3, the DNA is TGCAGCGTTGTGATAGCGGGGCTTCGGGAGACCCAGTACTTC. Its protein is CSVVIAGLRETQYF.

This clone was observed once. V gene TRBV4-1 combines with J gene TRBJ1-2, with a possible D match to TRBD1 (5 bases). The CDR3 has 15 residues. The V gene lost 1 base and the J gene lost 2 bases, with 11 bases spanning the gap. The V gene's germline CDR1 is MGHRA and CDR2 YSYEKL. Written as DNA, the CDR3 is TGCGCCAGCAGCCAAGCCGGGGGTTTGAACTATGGCTACACCTTC. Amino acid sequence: CASSQAGGLNYGYTF.

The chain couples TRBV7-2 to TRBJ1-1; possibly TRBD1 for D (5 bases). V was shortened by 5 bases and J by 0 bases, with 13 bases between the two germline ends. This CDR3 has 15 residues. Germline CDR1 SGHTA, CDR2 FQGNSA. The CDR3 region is CASSLTTAMNTEAFF. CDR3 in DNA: TGTGCCAGCAGCCTGACGACAGCTATGAACACTGAAGCTTTCTTT.

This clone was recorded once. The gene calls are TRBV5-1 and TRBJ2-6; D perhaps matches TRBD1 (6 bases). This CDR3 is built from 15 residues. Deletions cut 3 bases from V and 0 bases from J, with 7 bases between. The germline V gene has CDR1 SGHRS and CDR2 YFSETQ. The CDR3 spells CASSSDSSGANVLTF. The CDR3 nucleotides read TGCGCCAGCAGCTCGGACAGCTCTGGGGCCAACGTCCTGACTTTC.